What follows are 27 T cell receptor beta chains derived from one specimen sequenced in a study of cytomegalovirus exposure and HLA in healthy donors. PCR amplification relied on 60 Vbeta primers (plus 13 Jbeta primers). Clones were read by immunoSEQ multiplex PCR, and TCRdb kept only the in-frame ones, dropping some. The table lists tens of thousands of clones, with about 1.1% in the top ten. The sequencing sample was made of PBMCs. The receptors come from a woman aged 30 to 39 in good health and CMV-seronegative.

V is TRBV29-1 and J is TRBJ2-5, with TRBD2 matching 8 bases. Germline V gives CDR1 SQVTM, CDR2 ANQGSEA. Trimming took 6 bases from V and 2 from J; bases not matched to a gene: 5. The CDR3 runs to 13 residues. The CDR3 loop is CSVPGGAQETQYF. The CDR3 DNA reads TGCAGCGTCCCGGGGGGGGCGCAAGAGACCCAGTACTTC.

The rearrangement links TRBV30 to TRBJ2-1; 8 bases line up with TRBD2. The CDR3 covers 15 residues. V was pared by 0 bases and J by 7 bases, with 8 bases of the junction left unmatched. Germline lookup yields CDR1 GTSNPN and CDR2 SVGIG (reference sequence). The CDR3 reads CAWSVGSGGPNEQFF. In DNA form, the CDR3 reads TGTGCCTGGAGTGTAGGTTCGGGGGGGCCGAATGAGCAGTTCTTC.

The V call is TRBV7-9, the J call TRBJ2-5; 7 bases match TRBD2. Trimming took 5 bases from V and 9 from J; bases not matched to a gene: 12. The CDR3 extends over 14 amino acids. Germline V gene lookup returns CDR1 SEHNR and CDR2 FQNEAQ (reference sequence). The CDR3, as DNA: TGTGCCAGCAGCAATCAAGGTGGGGGGGAGGCCCAGTACTTC. Translated: CASSNQGGGEAQYF.

V is TRBV2 and J is TRBJ1-3; D might be TRBD1 (6 bases). Trimming shortened V by 4 bases and J by 0 bases, and 13 bases separated the two germline ends. CDR1 is SNHLY, CDR2 FYNNEI, per germline. There are 16 residues in the CDR3. Here the CDR3 DNA reads TGTGCCAGCAGTGCCTCCCTGACAGGCTCTGGAAACACCATATATTTT. Protein product: CASSASLTGSGNTIYF.

The chain carries TRBV6-1 and TRBJ1-1, with 7 bases that match TRBD1. CDR1 MNHNS and CDR2 SASEGT come from the germline V gene. CDR3 size: 12 residues. The V gene end was trimmed by 6 bases and the J gene end by 5 bases; junction bases not matched to a gene: 3. CDR3 nucleotides: TGTGCCAGCAGGGACAGGATGACTGAAGCTTTCTTT. Residues: CASRDRMTEAFF.

This chain links TRBV30 with TRBJ2-2; 10 bases are a match to TRBD1. The CDR3 totals 15 residues. The junction had 8 bases not matched to a gene; V was cut back by 3 bases and J by 7 bases. Germline CDR1 GTSNPN, CDR2 SVGIG (reference sequence). The CDR3 DNA reads TGTGCCTGGAGCCCCGGGACAGGGGCCTACGGGGAGCTGTTTTTT. Translated, it gives CAWSPGTGAYGELFF.

V gene TRBV6-1 combines with J gene TRBJ1-2, with D possibly being TRBD1 (5 bases). Trimming pared 3 bases from V and 5 bases from J, leaving 13 bases between. Germline V gene data show CDR1 as MNHNS and CDR2 as SASEGT. The CDR3 is made up of 14 amino acids. CDR3 residues: CASSEEGRGYGYTF. In nucleotides, the CDR3 is TGTGCCAGCAGTGAGGAGGGACGGGGTTATGGCTACACCTTC.

This chain connects TRBV18 to TRBJ2-7; tentative D call: TRBD2 (5 bases). V dropped 3 bases and J dropped 6 bases, with 24 bases sitting between them. CDR1 and CDR2 from the germline V gene are KGHSH and LQKENI. CDR3 size: 17 residues. CDR3 coding DNA: TGTGCCAGCTCACCTTCCCCGGCGGGCCCTAAGGCGGGCGAGCAGTACTTC. Protein sequence: CASSPSPAGPKAGEQYF.

This chain joins TRBV19 and TRBJ2-7; 9 positions match TRBD1. Per the germline V gene, CDR1 is LNHDA and CDR2 is SQIVND (reference sequence). This CDR3 has 14 amino acids. The J segment lost 6 bases and the V segment lost 5 bases, leaving 8 bases of the junction unmatched. As DNA, the CDR3 is TGTGCCAGTAGTCTCCGGGACAGGGTATCCGAGCAGTACTTC. Translating it yields CASSLRDRVSEQYF.

CDR3 region: CASSQGVTGELFF. In DNA form, the CDR3 reads TGCGCCAGCAGCCAGGGGGTCACCGGGGAGCTGTTTTTT. The rearrangement joins TRBV10-1 to TRBJ2-2; 7 positions agree with TRBD1. The CDR3 has 13 amino acids. Germline V gene data show CDR1 as WNHNN and CDR2 as SYGVQD (reference sequence). The V and J ends lost 6 bases and 4 bases, in that order; junction bases with no gene match: 2.

The CDR3 DNA is TGTGCCAGCAGCGGGCCCGGGACAGGGGTTATAGATGAGCAGTTCTTC. This sequence encodes CASSGPGTGVIDEQFF. The genes are TRBV7-9 and TRBJ2-1; 10 nucleotides agree with TRBD1. This CDR3 contains 16 residues. The trim removed 5 bases at V and 8 bases at J, leaving 12 bases unmatched. The germline V gene has CDR1 SEHNR and CDR2 FQNEAQ (reference sequence).

The CDR3 DNA sequence: TGTGCCAGTAGTATAGATTTGGGCAGGGGAAACACCGGGGAGCTGTTTTTT. The encoded protein is CASSIDLGRGNTGELFF. This chain connects TRBV19 to TRBJ2-2; tentative D call: TRBD1 (6 bases). Deletions cut 0 bases from V and 2 bases from J, with 13 bases between. From germline, CDR1 is LNHDA and CDR2 SQIVND (reference sequence). The CDR3 contains 17 residues.

The chain uses TRBV6-6 and TRBJ1-5; D gene unclear. V was pared by 0 bases and J by 7 bases, with 7 bases between. This CDR3 comprises 13 residues. Germline V gene data show CDR1 as MNHNY and CDR2 as SVGAGI (reference sequence). The CDR3 loop is CASSYSGSQPQHF. The CDR3 nucleotides read TGTGCCAGCAGTTACTCGGGGAGCCAGCCCCAGCATTTT.

This chain joins TRBV30 and TRBJ1-2; 9 positions match TRBD1. Germline V gene data show CDR1 as GTSNPN and CDR2 as SVGIG (reference sequence). The CDR3 covers 16 residues. The V gene end was trimmed by 3 bases and the J gene end by 1 base; junction bases not matched to a gene: 9. The CDR3 sequence is CAWRGDRVPGNYGYTF. The CDR3 DNA sequence: TGTGCCTGGAGGGGGGACAGGGTGCCCGGTAACTATGGCTACACCTTC. Using reference TRBV30 and TRBJ1-2 for the parts outside the CDR3, the full variable domain is SQTIHQWPATLVQPVGSPLSLECTVEGTSNPNLYWYRQAAGRGLQLLFYSVGIGQISSEVPQNLSASRPQDRQFILSSKKLLLSDSGFYLCAWRGDRVPGNYGYTFGSGTRLTVV.

V gene TRBV25-1 combines with J gene TRBJ1-2, with D tentatively TRBD1 (6 bases). The germline gives CDR1 MGHDK, CDR2 SYGVNS. Between the trimmed V and J ends, which lost 3 bases and 8 bases, there was a span of 13 bases. The CDR3 is 13 amino acids. This chain's CDR3 is CASSDYGQRGYTF. The CDR3 nucleotides read TGTGCCAGCAGTGATTATGGACAGCGGGGCTACACCTTC.

The chain links TRBV30 to TRBJ1-4; D remains ambiguous. This CDR3 has 14 residues. Trimming took off 2 bases at V and 1 base at J, with 8 bases between the two ends. Germline V lookup: CDR1 GTSNPN, CDR2 SVGIG (reference sequence). CDR3 in DNA: TGTGCCTGGAGTCGGACTAAAACTAATGAAAAACTGTTTTTT. This sequence encodes CAWSRTKTNEKLFF.

The chain couples TRBV7-9 to TRBJ2-5; 10 nucleotides line up with TRBD2. This CDR3 region has 17 residues. The germline V gene has CDR1 SEHNR and CDR2 FQNEAQ (reference sequence). Trimming at V came to 1 base and at J to 5 bases, leaving 10 bases not matched to a gene. The CDR3 coding sequence is TGTGCCAGCAGCTTAGTGGCTAGCGGGAGAATGGGGGAGACCCAGTACTTC. Its protein is CASSLVASGRMGETQYF.

The J gene is TRBJ2-7, the V gene TRBV5-1; D is possibly TRBD1 (6 bases). V dropped 0 bases and J dropped 3 bases, with 13 bases sitting between them. This CDR3 has 15 amino acids. Per germline, CDR1 SGHRS and CDR2 YFSETQ. The CDR3 coding sequence is TGCGCCAGCAGCTTGGTAGCAGGGGCGGTCTACGAGCAGTACTTC. Encoded protein: CASSLVAGAVYEQYF.

The rearrangement links TRBV27 to TRBJ2-7, with D possibly matching TRBD2 (6 bases). Trimming cost V 4 bases and J 5 bases, with 15 bases left between them. The V gene's germline CDR1 is MNHEY and CDR2 SMNVEV (reference sequence). The CDR3 consists of 14 residues. The CDR3, as DNA: TGTGCCAGCAGTTCGGGACTTACAGAGAACGAGCAGTACTTC. Its protein product is CASSSGLTENEQYF.

The V and J genes are TRBV18 and TRBJ1-1; a weak D match, TRBD1 (5 bases). The V gene lost 1 base and the J gene lost 1 base, with 13 bases spanning the gap. Germline CDR1 is KGHSH and CDR2 is LQKENI. This CDR3 comprises 16 residues. This chain's CDR3 is CASSPQTARGNTEAFF. The DNA for the CDR3 is TGTGCCAGCTCACCACAGACTGCTAGGGGGAACACTGAAGCTTTCTTT.

The V and J genes are TRBV29-1 and TRBJ1-1; 8 nucleotides agree with TRBD1. This CDR3 contains 15 residues. Germline V gene sequence: CDR1 SQVTM, CDR2 ANQGSEA. V lost 6 bases to trimming and J lost 3 bases; unmatched junction nucleotides: 12. CDR3 sequence reads: CSVTSPDRGDTEAFF. DNA for the CDR3: TGCAGCGTAACTTCCCCTGACAGGGGAGACACTGAAGCTTTCTTT.

The V and J genes are TRBV15 and TRBJ2-3, with D perhaps matching TRBD2 (6 bases). Germline CDR1 LNHNV, CDR2 YYDKDF (reference sequence). Trimming removed 0 bases at V and 0 bases at J, with 10 bases between. The length of the CDR3 is 16 residues. CDR3 residues: CATSRDHAGSTDTQYF. The DNA of the CDR3 is TGTGCCACCAGCAGAGATCACGCGGGGAGCACAGATACGCAGTATTTT.

This rearrangement joins TRBV6-1 to TRBJ1-1, with a weak D call TRBD1 (5 bases). Trimming shortened V by 11 bases and J by 4 bases, and 17 bases separated the two germline ends. Germline CDR1 is MNHNS and CDR2 is SASEGT. The CDR3 loop spans 13 amino acids. The CDR3 sequence is CAGKGQGFTEAFF. The CDR3 DNA reads TGTGCCGGAAAGGGGCAGGGATTCACTGAAGCTTTCTTT.

The chain uses TRBV27 and TRBJ2-7; 9 bases agree with TRBD2. CDR1 is MNHEY and CDR2 is SMNVEV in the germline V gene (reference sequence). The CDR3 sequence is 16 residues long. V lost 2 bases, J lost 3 bases, and 8 bases stayed unmatched. The CDR3 loop reads CASSLDGGRAYYEQYF. CDR3 coding DNA: TGTGCCAGCAGTTTAGACGGCGGGAGGGCCTACTACGAGCAGTACTTC.

This chain links TRBV7-2 with TRBJ2-7, with D maybe TRBD2 (5 bases). Trimming removed 0 bases from V and 6 bases from J, with 9 bases in between. Per the germline V gene, CDR1 is SGHTA and CDR2 is FQGNSA. This CDR3 spans 13 amino acids. The CDR3 region is CASSLAREGEQYF. CDR3 DNA: TGTGCCAGCAGCTTAGCTCGCGAGGGCGAGCAGTACTTC.

This chain joins TRBV30 and TRBJ1-1; the D is unclear. V was cut by 0 bases and J by 1 base, with 6 bases left in between. Germline-derived CDR1 and CDR2 are GTSNPN and SVGIG (reference sequence). The CDR3 consists of 13 residues. The CDR3 DNA reads as TGTGCCTGGAGTGTTGAGTCGAACACTGAAGCTTTCTTT. It encodes CAWSVESNTEAFF. The whole variable domain, filled in from reference TRBV30 and TRBJ1-1, reads SQTIHQWPATLVQPVGSPLSLECTVEGTSNPNLYWYRQAAGRGLQLLFYSVGIGQISSEVPQNLSASRPQDRQFILSSKKLLLSDSGFYLCAWSVESNTEAFFGQGTRLTVV.

J is TRBJ1-1 and V is TRBV7-2, with a possible D match to TRBD1 (6 bases). Trimming took off 6 bases at V and 5 bases at J, with 19 bases between the two ends. The CDR3 has 15 residues. Germline V gene sequence: CDR1 SGHTA, CDR2 FQGNSA. CDR3 loop: CASREQGLGATEAFF. CDR3 DNA sequence: TGTGCCAGCAGAGAACAGGGCCTGGGTGCGACTGAAGCTTTCTTT.